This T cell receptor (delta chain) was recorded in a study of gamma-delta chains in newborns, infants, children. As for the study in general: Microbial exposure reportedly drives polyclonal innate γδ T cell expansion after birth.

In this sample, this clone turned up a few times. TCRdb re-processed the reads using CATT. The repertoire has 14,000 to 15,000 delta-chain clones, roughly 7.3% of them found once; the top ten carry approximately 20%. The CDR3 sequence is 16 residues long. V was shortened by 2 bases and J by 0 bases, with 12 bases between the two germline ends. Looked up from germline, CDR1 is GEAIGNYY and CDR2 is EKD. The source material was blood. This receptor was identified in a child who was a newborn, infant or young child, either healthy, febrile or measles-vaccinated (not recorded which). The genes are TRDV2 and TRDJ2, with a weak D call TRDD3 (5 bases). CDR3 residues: CACDKGGPTLTAQLFF. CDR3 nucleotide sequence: TGTGCCTGTGACAAGGGGGGGCCCACTTTGACAGCACAACTCTTCTTT.